This entry is about one T cell receptor (beta chain). Per the germline V gene, CDR1 is SGHRS and CDR2 is YFSETQ. This CDR3 has 14 amino acids. The junction had 9 bases not matched to a gene; V was cut back by 5 bases and J by 5 bases. These data originate in a study of cytomegalovirus exposure and HLA in healthy donors. PCR involved 60 Vbeta and 13 Jbeta primers. Measured with immunoSEQ multiplex PCR; TCRdb has only the in-frame clones, and not every one. The sample lists 150,000 to 200,000 clones, roughly three quarters seen once, with about 2.5% in the top ten. The sequenced sample consisted of PBMCs. This chain links TRBV5-1 with TRBJ2-5, with 7 positions matching TRBD2. The clonotype originates from a woman aged 25 to 45 in good health and CMV-seropositive. CDR3 sequence reads: CASSDPGGEETQYF. The CDR3 DNA follows: TGCGCCAGCAGTGACCCGGGGGGAGAGGAGACCCAGTACTTC.